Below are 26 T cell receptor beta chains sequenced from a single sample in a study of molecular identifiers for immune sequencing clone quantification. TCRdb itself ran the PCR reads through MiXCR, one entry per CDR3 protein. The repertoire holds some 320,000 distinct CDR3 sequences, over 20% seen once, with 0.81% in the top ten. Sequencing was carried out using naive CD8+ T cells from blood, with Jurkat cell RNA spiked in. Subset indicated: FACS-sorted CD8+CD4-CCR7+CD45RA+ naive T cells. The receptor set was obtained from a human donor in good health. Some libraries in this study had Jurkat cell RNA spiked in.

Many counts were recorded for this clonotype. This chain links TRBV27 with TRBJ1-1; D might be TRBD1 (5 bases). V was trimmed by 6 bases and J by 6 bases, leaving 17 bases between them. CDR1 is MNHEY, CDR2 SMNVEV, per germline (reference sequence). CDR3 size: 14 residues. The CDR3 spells CASSPGGSSSEAFF. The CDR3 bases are TGTGCCAGCAGCCCCGGGGGTTCCAGTTCTGAAGCTTTCTTT.

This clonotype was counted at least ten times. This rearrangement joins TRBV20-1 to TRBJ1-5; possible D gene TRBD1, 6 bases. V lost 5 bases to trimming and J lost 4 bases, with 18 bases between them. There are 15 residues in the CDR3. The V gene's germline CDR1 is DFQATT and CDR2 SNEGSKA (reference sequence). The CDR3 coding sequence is TGCAGTGCTGCACAACACAGGGTACCTAATCAGCCCCAGCATTTT. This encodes CSAAQHRVPNQPQHF.

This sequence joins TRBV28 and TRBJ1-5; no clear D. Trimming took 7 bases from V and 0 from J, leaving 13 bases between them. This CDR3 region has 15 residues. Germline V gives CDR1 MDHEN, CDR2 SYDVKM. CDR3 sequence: CASNSDEYSNQPQHF. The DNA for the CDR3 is TGTGCCAGCAATTCTGATGAATATAGCAATCAGCCCCAGCATTTT. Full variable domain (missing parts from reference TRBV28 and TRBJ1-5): DVKVTQSSRYLVKRTGEKVFLECVQDMDHENMFWYRQDPGLGLRLIYFSYDVKMKEKGDIPEGYSVSREKKERFSLILESASTNQTSMYLCASNSDEYSNQPQHFGDGTRLSIL.

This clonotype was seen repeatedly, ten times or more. The CDR3 coding sequence is TGTGCCAGTACGCAGGAGGTAGCCGGGGAGCTGTTTTTT. Its protein product is CASTQEVAGELFF. The genes are TRBV12-3 or TRBV12-4 and TRBJ2-2; maybe TRBD2 (5 bases). The CDR3 is 13 amino acids. V lost 9 bases and J lost 6, with 14 bases in between.

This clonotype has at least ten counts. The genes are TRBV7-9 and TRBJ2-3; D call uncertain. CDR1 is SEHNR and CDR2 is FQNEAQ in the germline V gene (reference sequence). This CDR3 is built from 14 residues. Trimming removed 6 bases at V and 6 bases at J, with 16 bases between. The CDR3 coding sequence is TGTGCCAGCAGTCCCAGTTTTCTTGCGGATACGCAGTATTTT. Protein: CASSPSFLADTQYF.

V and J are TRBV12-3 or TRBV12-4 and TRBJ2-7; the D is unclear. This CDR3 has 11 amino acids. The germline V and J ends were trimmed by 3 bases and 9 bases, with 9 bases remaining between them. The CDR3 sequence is CASSFGTVQYF. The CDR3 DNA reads TGTGCCAGCAGTTTTGGCACAGTGCAGTACTTC.

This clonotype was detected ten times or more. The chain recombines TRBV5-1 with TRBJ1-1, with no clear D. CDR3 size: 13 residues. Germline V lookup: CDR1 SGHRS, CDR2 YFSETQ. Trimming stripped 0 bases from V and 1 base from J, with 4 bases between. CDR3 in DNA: TGCGCCAGCAGCTTGGCGGAGAACACTGAAGCTTTCTTT. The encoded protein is CASSLAENTEAFF. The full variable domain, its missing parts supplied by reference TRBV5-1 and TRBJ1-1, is KAGVTQTPRYLIKTRGQQVTLSCSPISGHRSVSWYQQTPGQGLQFLFEYFSETQRNKGNFPGRFSGRQFSNSRSEMNVSTLELGDSALYLCASSLAENTEAFFGQGTRLTVV.

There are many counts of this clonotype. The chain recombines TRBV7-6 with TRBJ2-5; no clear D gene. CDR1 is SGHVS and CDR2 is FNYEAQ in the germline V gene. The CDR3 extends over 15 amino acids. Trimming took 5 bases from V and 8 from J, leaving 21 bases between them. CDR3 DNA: TGTGCCAGCAGCCCGAGTAGGGCGTCCTCAACCACCCAGTACTTC. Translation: CASSPSRASSTTQYF.

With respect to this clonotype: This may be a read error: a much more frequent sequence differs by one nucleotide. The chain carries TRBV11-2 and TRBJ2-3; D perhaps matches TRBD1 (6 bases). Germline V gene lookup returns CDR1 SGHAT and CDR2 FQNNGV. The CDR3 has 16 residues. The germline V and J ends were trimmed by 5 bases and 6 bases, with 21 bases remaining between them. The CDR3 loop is CASSPRGQWGSDTQYF. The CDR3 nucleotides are TGTGCCAGCAGCCCACGAGGACAGTGGGGGTCGGATACGCAGTATTTT.

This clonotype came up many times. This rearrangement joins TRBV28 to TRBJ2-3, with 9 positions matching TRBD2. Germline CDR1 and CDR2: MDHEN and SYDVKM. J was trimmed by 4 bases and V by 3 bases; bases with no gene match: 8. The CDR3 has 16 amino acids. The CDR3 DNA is TGTGCCAGCAGTTTTCATAGCGGGAGTAAGTCAGATACGCAGTATTTT. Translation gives CASSFHSGSKSDTQYF.

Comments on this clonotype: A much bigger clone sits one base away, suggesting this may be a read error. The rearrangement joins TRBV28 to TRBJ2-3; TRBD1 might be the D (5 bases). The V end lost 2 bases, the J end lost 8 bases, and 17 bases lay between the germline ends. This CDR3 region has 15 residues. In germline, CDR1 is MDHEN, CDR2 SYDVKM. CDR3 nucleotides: TGTGCCAGCAGTTTACCACGGAAGGGGTCTGGTACGCAGTATTTT. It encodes CASSLPRKGSGTQYF. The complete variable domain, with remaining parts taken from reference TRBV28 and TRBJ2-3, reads DVKVTQSSRYLVKRTGEKVFLECVQDMDHENMFWYRQDPGLGLRLIYFSYDVKMKEKGDIPEGYSVSREKKERFSLILESASTNQTSMYLCASSLPRKGSGTQYFGPGTRLTVL.

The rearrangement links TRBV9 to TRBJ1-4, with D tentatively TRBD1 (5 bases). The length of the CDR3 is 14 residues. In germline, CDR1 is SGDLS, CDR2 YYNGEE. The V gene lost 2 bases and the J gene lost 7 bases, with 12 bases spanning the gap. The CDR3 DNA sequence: TGTGCCAGCAGCGTTGGGGCCTACGGTGAAAAACTGTTTTTT. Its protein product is CASSVGAYGEKLFF.

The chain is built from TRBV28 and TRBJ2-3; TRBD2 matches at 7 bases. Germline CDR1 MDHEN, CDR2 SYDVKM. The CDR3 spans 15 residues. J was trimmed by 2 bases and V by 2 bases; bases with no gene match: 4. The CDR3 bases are TGTGCCAGCAGTTTAAGCGGGGACTACACAGATACGCAGTATTTT. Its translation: CASSLSGDYTDTQYF. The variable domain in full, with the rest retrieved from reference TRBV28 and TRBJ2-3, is DVKVTQSSRYLVKRTGEKVFLECVQDMDHENMFWYRQDPGLGLRLIYFSYDVKMKEKGDIPEGYSVSREKKERFSLILESASTNQTSMYLCASSLSGDYTDTQYFGPGTRLTVL.

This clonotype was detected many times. The CDR3 here is CASSVGTSTLDEQFF. Written as DNA, the CDR3 is TGTGCCAGCAGCGTTGGGACTAGCACTTTGGATGAGCAGTTCTTC. The chain recombines TRBV9 with TRBJ2-1, with 9 bases identical to TRBD2. With V trimmed by 2 bases and J by 8 bases, 8 bases remained unmatched. Germline-derived CDR1 and CDR2 are SGDLS and YYNGEE. The CDR3 has 15 amino acids. The entire variable domain, with the rest obtained from reference TRBV9 and TRBJ2-1, is as follows: DSGVTQTPKHLITATGQRVTLRCSPRSGDLSVYWYQQSLDQGLQFLIQYYNGEERAKGNILERFSAQQFPDLHSELNLSSLELGDSALYFCASSVGTSTLDEQFFGPGTRLTVL.

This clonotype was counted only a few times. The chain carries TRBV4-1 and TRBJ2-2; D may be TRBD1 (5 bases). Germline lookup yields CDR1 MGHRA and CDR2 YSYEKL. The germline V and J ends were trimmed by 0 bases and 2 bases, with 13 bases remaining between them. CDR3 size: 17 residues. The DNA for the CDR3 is TGCGCCAGCAGCCAAGACCAGGCAGGGATCAACACCGGGGAGCTGTTTTTT. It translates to CASSQDQAGINTGELFF.

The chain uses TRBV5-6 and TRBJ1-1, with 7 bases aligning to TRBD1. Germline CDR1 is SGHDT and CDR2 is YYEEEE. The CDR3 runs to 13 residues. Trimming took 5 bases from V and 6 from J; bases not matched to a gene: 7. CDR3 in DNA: TGTGCCAGCAGGCTGACAGGGCTATCTGAAGCTTTCTTT. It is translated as CASRLTGLSEAFF.

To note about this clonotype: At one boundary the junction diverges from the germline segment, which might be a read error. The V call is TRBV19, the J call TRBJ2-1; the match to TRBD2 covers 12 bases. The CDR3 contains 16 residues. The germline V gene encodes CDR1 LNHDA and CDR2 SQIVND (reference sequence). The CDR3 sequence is CASSILGTSGFNGQFF. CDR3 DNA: TGTGCCAGTAGTATTCTAGGGACTAGCGGGTTTAATGGGCAGTTCTTC.

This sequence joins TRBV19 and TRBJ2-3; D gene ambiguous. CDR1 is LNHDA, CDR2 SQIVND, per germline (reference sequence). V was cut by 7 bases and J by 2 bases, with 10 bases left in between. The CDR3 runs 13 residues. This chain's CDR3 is CASTSLVTDTQYF. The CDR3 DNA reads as TGTGCCAGTACCAGTCTAGTCACAGATACGCAGTATTTT.

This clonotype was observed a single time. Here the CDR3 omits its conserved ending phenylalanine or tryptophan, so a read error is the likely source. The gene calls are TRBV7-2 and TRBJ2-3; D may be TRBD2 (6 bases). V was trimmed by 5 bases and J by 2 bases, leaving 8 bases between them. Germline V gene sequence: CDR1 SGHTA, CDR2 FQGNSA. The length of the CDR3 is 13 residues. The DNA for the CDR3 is TGTGCCAGCAGCCGGGACTCCACAGATACGCAGTATTAT. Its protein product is CASSRDSTDTQYY.

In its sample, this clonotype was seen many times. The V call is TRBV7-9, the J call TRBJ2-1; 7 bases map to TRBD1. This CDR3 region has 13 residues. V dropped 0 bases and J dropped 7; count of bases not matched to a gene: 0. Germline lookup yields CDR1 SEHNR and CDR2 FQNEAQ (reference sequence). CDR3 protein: CASSLARGNEQFF. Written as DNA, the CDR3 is TGTGCCAGCAGCTTAGCCAGGGGGAATGAGCAGTTCTTC.

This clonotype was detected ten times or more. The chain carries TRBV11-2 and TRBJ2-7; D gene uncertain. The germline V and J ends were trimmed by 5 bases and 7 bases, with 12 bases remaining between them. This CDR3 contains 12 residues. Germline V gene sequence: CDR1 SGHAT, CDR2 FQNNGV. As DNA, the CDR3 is TGTGCCAGCAGCCTAACGGTTGCAGAGCAGTACTTC. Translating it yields CASSLTVAEQYF.

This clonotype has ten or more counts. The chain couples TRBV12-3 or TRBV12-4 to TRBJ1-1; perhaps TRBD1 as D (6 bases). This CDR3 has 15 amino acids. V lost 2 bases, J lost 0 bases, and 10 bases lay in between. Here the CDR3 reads CASSLLQGMNTEAFF. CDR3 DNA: TGTGCCAGCAGTTTACTACAGGGAATGAACACTGAAGCTTTCTTT.

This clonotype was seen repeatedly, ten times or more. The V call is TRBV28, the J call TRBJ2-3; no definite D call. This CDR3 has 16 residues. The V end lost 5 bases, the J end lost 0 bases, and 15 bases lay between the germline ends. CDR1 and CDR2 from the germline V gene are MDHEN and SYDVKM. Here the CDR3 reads CASSPIDRASTDTQYF. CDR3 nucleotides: TGTGCCAGCAGTCCTATTGACCGAGCTAGCACAGATACGCAGTATTTT.

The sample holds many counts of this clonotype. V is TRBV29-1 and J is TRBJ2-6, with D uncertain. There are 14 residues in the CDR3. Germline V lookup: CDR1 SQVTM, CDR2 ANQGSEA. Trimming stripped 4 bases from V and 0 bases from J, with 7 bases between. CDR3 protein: CSVVFTSGANVLTF. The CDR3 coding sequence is TGCAGCGTTGTCTTTACCTCTGGGGCCAACGTCCTGACTTTC.

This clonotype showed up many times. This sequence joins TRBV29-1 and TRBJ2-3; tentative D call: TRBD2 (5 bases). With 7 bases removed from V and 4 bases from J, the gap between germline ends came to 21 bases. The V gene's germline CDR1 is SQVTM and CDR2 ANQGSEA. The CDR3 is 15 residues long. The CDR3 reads CSAQLGQLRADTQYF. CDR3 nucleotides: TGCAGCGCCCAACTAGGGCAGTTAAGGGCAGATACGCAGTATTTT.

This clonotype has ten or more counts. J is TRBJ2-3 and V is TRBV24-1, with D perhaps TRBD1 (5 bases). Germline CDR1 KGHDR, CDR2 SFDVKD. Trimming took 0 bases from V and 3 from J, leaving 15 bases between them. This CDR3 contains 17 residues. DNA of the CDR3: TGTGCCACCAGTGATTTGGAACCCTCCAAGGGGACAGATACGCAGTATTTT. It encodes CATSDLEPSKGTDTQYF.